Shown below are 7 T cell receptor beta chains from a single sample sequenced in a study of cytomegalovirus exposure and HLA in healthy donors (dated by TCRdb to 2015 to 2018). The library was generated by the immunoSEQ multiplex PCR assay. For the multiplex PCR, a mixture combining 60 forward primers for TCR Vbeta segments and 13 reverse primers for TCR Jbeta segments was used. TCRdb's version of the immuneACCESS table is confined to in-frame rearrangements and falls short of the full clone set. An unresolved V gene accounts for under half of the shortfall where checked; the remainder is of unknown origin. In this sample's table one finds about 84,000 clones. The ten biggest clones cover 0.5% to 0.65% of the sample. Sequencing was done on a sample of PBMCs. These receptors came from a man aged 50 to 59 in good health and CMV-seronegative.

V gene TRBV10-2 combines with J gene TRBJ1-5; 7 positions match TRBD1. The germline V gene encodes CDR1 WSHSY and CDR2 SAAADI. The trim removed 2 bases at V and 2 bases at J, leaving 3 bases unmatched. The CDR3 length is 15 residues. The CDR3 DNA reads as TGCGCCAGCAGTGAGCGGGGGACAGGCAATCAGCCCCAGCATTTT. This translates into CASSERGTGNQPQHF.

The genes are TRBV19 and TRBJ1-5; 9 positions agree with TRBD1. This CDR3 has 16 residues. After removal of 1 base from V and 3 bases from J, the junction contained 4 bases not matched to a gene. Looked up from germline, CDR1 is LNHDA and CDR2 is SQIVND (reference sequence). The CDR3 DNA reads TGTGCCAGTAGTATAGTCGGGACAGGGTTCAATCAGCCCCAGCATTTT. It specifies CASSIVGTGFNQPQHF.

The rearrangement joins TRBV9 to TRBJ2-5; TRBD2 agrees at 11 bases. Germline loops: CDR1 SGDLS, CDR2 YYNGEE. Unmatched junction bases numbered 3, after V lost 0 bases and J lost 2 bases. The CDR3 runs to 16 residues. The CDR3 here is CASSVAASGGQETQYF. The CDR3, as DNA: TGTGCCAGCAGCGTAGCGGCTAGCGGGGGGCAAGAGACCCAGTACTTC.

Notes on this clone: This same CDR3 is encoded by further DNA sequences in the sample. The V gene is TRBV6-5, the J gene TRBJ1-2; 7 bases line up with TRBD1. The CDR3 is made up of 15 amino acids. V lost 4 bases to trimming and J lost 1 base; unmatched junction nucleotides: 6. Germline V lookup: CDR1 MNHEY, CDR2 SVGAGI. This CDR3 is CASSLGQAFNYGYTF. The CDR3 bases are TGTGCCAGCAGTTTAGGACAGGCTTTTAACTATGGCTACACCTTC.

The chain's CDR3 is CSVGGSGNTIYF. Here the CDR3 DNA reads TGCAGCGTTGGAGGGAGCGGAAACACCATATATTTT. The chain carries TRBV29-1 and TRBJ1-3, with D hard to call. V was clipped by 4 bases and J by 4 bases, with 8 bases between them. Germline CDR1 reads SQVTM; CDR2 reads ANQGSEA. The CDR3 covers 12 residues.

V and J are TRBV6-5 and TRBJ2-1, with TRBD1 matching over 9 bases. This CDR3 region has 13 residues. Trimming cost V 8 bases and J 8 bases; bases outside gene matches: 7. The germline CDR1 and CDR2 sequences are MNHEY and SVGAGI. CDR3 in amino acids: CASRKGQGYEQFF. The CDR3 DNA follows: TGTGCCAGCCGAAAGGGACAGGGCTATGAGCAGTTCTTC.

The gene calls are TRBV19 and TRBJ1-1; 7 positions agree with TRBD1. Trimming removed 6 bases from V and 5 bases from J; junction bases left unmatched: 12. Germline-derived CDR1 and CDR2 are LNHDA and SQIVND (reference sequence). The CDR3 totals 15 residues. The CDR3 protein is CASSPLEGARTEAFF. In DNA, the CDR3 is TGTGCCAGTAGCCCATTAGAGGGGGCGAGAACTGAAGCTTTCTTT.